This T cell receptor (beta chain) derives from a study of T-cell memory formation after mild COVID-19. From germline, CDR1 is GTSNPN and CDR2 SVGIG (reference sequence). There are 15 residues in the CDR3. V was clipped by 0 bases and J by 2 bases, with 11 bases between them. Via MiXCR, TCRdb re-called the 5' RACE reads, giving one row per CDR3 protein. The repertoire holds 350,000 to 500,000 distinct CDR3 sequences, more than 20% seen once, with around 13% in the top ten. The chain uses TRBV30 and TRBJ1-5; D uncertain. The specimen sequenced was PBMCs or a T cell subset sorted from them (not recorded which). The sequence came from an adult woman who had mild COVID-19 (a few samples of this study predate the infection). Cell type and time point are not known. CDR3 nucleotides: TGTGCCTGGAGTGTGCACGTCGGAGGCAATCAGCCCCAGCATTTT. Translated, it gives CAWSVHVGGNQPQHF.